Listed below are T cell receptor beta chains from one sample, sequenced in a study of neurological immune-mediated disorders. TCRdb passed the 5' RACE reads through MiXCR, listing each CDR3 protein once. The table has around 60,000 distinct CDR3 sequences, roughly 10% seen once; the top ten hold 5% to 8.5%. Sample: PBMCs. Source of these receptors: a male donor with HTLV-1-associated myelopathy (HAM/TSP). Each CDR3 is given with its conserved first and last residue. D genes are given only for firm matches. Clone size, where shown, is once, few, many, or a class for clones that have expanded.

d_call clone_size j_call v_call cdr3_aa cdr3_nt
. many TRBJ2-3 TRBV12-3/TRBV12-4 CASSSTWSTDTQYF TGTGCCAGCAGTTCCACCTGGAGCACAGATACGCAGTATTTT
. many TRBJ2-7 TRBV11-1 CASSPRDNSYEQYF TGTGCCAGCAGCCCCCGGGACAACTCCTACGAGCAGTACTTC
TRBD1 . TRBJ1-1 TRBV14 CASSLQGGTEAFF TGTGCCAGCAGCCTTCAGGGGGGAACTGAAGCTTTCTTT
. few TRBJ2-4 TRBV13 CASSLELPAVGNIQYF TGTGCCAGCAGCTTAGAGTTGCCCGCCGTCGGGAACATTCAGTACTTC
. many TRBJ2-4 TRBV6-5 CASSYFSEGAKNIQYF TGTGCCAGCAGTTACTTTTCGGAGGGGGCCAAAAACATTCAGTACTTC
. many TRBJ2-7 TRBV7-8 CASSPSWGSEQYF TGTGCCAGCAGCCCGTCCTGGGGGTCCGAGCAGTACTTC
. many TRBJ1-3 TRBV24-1 CATSDSATGSGNTIYF TGTGCCACCAGTGATTCAGCAACAGGGAGTGGAAACACCATATATTTT
. many TRBJ2-7 TRBV20-1 CSAQQGTTYEQYF TGCAGTGCCCAACAGGGGACTACCTACGAGCAGTACTTC
TRBD2 many TRBJ2-5 TRBV20-1 CSAPSGGETQYF TGCAGTGCTCCCTCGGGGGGAGAGACCCAGTACTTC
. many TRBJ1-5 TRBV7-8 CASSLVRQASQPQHF TGTGCCAGCAGCTTAGTTCGACAGGCAAGTCAGCCCCAGCATTTT
TRBD2 . TRBJ2-3 TRBV5-6 CASSQGLASDTQYF TGTGCCAGCAGCCAAGGACTAGCGTCGGATACGCAGTATTTT
TRBD1 many TRBJ1-1 TRBV6-5 CASTDRQEAFF TGTGCCAGCACGGACAGGCAAGAAGCTTTCTTT
. many TRBJ2-7 TRBV18 CASSPQRIYEQYF TGTGCCAGCTCACCGCAGCGAATCTACGAGCAGTACTTC
TRBD2 many TRBJ2-3 TRBV7-9 CASSSSGGEDTQYF TGTGCCAGCAGCTCTAGCGGGGGGGAAGATACGCAGTATTTT
TRBD2 many TRBJ2-5 TRBV9 CASSGSGASGETQYF TGTGCCAGCAGCGGAAGCGGGGCCTCGGGAGAGACCCAGTACTTC
. many TRBJ2-2 TRBV20-1 CSARDMAGTGELFF TGCAGTGCTAGAGATATGGCGGGGACCGGGGAGCTGTTTTTT
. many TRBJ2-2 TRBV19 CASSIDRGLGNTGELFF TGTGCCAGTAGTATAGATCGAGGGCTCGGGAACACCGGGGAGCTGTTTTTT
. . TRBJ2-1 TRBV29-1 CSVEQGGENEQFF TGCAGCGTTGAACAGGGGGGAGAAAATGAGCAGTTCTTC
. . TRBJ2-5 TRBV12-3/TRBV12-4 CASSFNGPSKETQYF TGTGCCAGCAGTTTTAATGGGCCAAGCAAAGAGACCCAGTACTTC
. many TRBJ1-1 TRBV9 CASSRRQNTEAFF TGTGCCAGCAGCCGCCGACAGAACACTGAAGCTTTCTTT
TRBD2 many TRBJ2-5 TRBV20-1 CSASLGGLAAKNHQETQYF TGCAGTGCGTCCCTCGGCGGTCTAGCGGCGAAGAACCACCAAGAGACCCAGTACTTC
. many TRBJ1-5 TRBV6-1 CASQVGSSNQPQHF TGTGCCTCCCAGGTGGGAAGCAGCAATCAGCCCCAGCATTTT
. many TRBJ2-3 TRBV10-3 CAISGRDKGDTQYF TGTGCCATCAGTGGGCGGGACAAAGGAGATACGCAGTATTTT
TRBD1 many TRBJ2-7 TRBV5-1 CASSLEGTGYEQYF TGCGCCAGCAGCTTGGAGGGGACAGGTTACGAGCAGTACTTC
. many TRBJ1-4 TRBV29-1 CSVLTFNEKLFF TGCAGCGTCCTCACTTTTAATGAAAAACTGTTTTTT
. many TRBJ1-5 TRBV7-2 CASSFQSRSGQPQHF TGTGCCAGCAGCTTTCAGAGCAGGTCAGGCCAGCCCCAGCATTTT
. many TRBJ2-7 TRBV7-2 CASSLVGVIYEQYF TGTGCCAGCAGCTTAGTAGGGGTAATCTACGAGCAGTACTTC